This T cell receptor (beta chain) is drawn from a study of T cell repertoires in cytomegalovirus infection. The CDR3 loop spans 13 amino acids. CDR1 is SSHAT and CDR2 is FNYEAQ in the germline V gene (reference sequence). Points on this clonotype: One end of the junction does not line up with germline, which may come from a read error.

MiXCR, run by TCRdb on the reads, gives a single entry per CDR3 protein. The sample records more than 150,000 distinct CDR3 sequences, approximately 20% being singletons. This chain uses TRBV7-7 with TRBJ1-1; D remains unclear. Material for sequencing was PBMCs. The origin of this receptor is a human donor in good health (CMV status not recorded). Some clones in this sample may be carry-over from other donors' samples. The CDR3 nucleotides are TGTGCTAGCAGCCGAAAACCGAACACTGAAGCTTTCTTT. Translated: CASSRKPNTEAFF.